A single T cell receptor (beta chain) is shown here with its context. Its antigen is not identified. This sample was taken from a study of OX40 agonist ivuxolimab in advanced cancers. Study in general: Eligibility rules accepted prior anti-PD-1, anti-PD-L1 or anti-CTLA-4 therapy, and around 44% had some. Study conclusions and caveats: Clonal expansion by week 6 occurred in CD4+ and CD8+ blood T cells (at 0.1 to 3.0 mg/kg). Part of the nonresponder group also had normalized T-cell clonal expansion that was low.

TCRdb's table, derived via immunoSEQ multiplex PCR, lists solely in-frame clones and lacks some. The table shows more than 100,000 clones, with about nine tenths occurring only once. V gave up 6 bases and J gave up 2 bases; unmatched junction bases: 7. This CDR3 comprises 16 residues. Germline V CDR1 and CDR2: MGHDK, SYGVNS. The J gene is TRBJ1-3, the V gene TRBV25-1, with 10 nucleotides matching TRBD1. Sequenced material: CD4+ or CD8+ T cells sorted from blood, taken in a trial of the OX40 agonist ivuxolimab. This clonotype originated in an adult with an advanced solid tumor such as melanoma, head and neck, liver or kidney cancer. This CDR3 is CASRDRGSLAGNTIYF. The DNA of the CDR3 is TGTGCCAGCAGGGACAGGGGGTCGCTCGCTGGAAACACCATATATTTT. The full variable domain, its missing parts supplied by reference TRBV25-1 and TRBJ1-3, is EADIYQTPRYLVIGTGKKITLECSQTMGHDKMYWYQQDPGMELHLIHYSYGVNSTEKGDLSSESTVSRIRTEHFPLTLESARPSHTSQYLCASRDRGSLAGNTIYFGEGSWLTVV.